A single sample gave rise to the 27 T cell receptor beta chains below, sequenced in a study of cytomegalovirus exposure and HLA in healthy donors. This PCR relied on a set of 60 Vbeta primers and 13 Jbeta primers. Using immunoSEQ multiplex PCR, the repertoire was profiled, and TCRdb retains in-frame clones only, with some absent. The sample holds 90,000 to 110,000 clones, roughly 15% seen once. The source material was PBMCs. Receptors originate from a female donor in good health and CMV-seronegative.

The CDR3 reads CASSPEGRGNEQFF. The DNA for the CDR3 is TGTGCCAGCAGCCCGGAAGGTAGGGGCAATGAGCAGTTCTTC. The V gene is TRBV7-9, the J gene TRBJ2-1, with TRBD1 as a possible D gene (5 bases). This CDR3 contains 14 residues. With 5 bases removed from V and 6 bases from J, the gap between germline ends came to 14 bases. Looked up from germline, CDR1 is SEHNR and CDR2 is FQNEAQ (reference sequence).

This clone was detected only a few times. This CDR3 is CASSLELLAFF. CDR3 in DNA: TGTGCCAGCAGCTTAGAACTTTTGGCTTTCTTT. The J gene is TRBJ1-1, the V gene TRBV7-9; D not resolved. With 1 base removed from V and 11 bases from J, the gap between germline ends came to 8 bases. Germline CDR1 reads SEHNR; CDR2 reads FQNEAQ (reference sequence). The CDR3 spans 11 residues.

The table lists this clone with a few counts. The CDR3 region has the DNA TGTGCCAGCAGCTCCGGGAGGGGTTGGGAGACCCAGTACTTC. Its translation: CASSSGRGWETQYF. V usage is TRBV9 and J usage is TRBJ2-5; 8 bases are a match to TRBD2. The CDR3 contains 14 residues. V was pared by 4 bases and J by 5 bases, with 7 bases of the junction left unmatched. CDR1 and CDR2 from the germline V gene are SGDLS and YYNGEE.

A few counts support this clone. This rearrangement joins TRBV2 to TRBJ2-7; 9 nucleotides line up with TRBD1. CDR3 size: 13 residues. CDR1 and CDR2 from the germline V gene are SNHLY and FYNNEI. Trimming took 8 bases from V and 6 from J; bases not matched to a gene: 8. As DNA, the CDR3 is TGTGCCAGCCAGACGGGACAGGGCGGCGAGCAGTACTTC. Amino acid sequence: CASQTGQGGEQYF.

This clone was seen only a few times. In the same sample, other DNA sequences code for this CDR3. The rearrangement joins TRBV7-9 to TRBJ1-1, with 7 positions matching TRBD1. V gave up 1 base and J gave up 6 bases; unmatched junction bases: 5. From germline, CDR1 is SEHNR and CDR2 FQNEAQ (reference sequence). The CDR3 loop spans 14 amino acids. CDR3 nucleotides: TGTGCCAGCAGCTTAGTCACAGGGGCCCCTGAAGCTTTCTTT. Its protein is CASSLVTGAPEAFF.

The chain uses TRBV25-1 and TRBJ1-1, with D tentatively TRBD1 (6 bases). Germline values: CDR1 MGHDK, CDR2 SYGVNS. The CDR3 has 14 residues. The ends were cut back, 4 bases at V and 3 bases at J, with 12 bases in the middle. Written as DNA, the CDR3 is TGTGCCAGCAGTGGGTTCCACAGGGACACTGAAGCTTTCTTT. As protein: CASSGFHRDTEAFF. The full variable domain, its missing parts supplied by reference TRBV25-1 and TRBJ1-1, is EADIYQTPRYLVIGTGKKITLECSQTMGHDKMYWYQQDPGMELHLIHYSYGVNSTEKGDLSSESTVSRIRTEHFPLTLESARPSHTSQYLCASSGFHRDTEAFFGQGTRLTVV.

This clone was counted only a few times. This chain links TRBV25-1 with TRBJ2-3; 10 bases align to TRBD2. The J segment lost 6 bases and the V segment lost 3 bases, leaving 6 bases of the junction unmatched. The CDR3 runs to 15 residues. CDR1 and CDR2 from the germline V gene are MGHDK and SYGVNS. The CDR3 region is CASSDLAGAGDTQYF. In nucleotides, the CDR3 is TGTGCCAGCAGTGATCTAGCGGGAGCGGGGGATACGCAGTATTTT.

The chain couples TRBV5-4 to TRBJ1-1; D ambiguous. Germline V gene lookup returns CDR1 SGHNT and CDR2 YYREEE (reference sequence). Trimming cost V 4 bases and J 7 bases, with 14 bases left between them. This CDR3 comprises 13 residues. The CDR3 here is CASSLAFRSEAFF. In DNA, the CDR3 is TGTGCCAGCAGCCTAGCGTTCAGGAGTGAAGCTTTCTTT.

This clone has a handful of counts. The CDR3 protein is CASRHRTRDRGLDEQYF. CDR3 DNA: TGTGCCAGCAGACACCGTACTCGGGACAGGGGGCTAGACGAGCAGTACTTC. The rearrangement uses TRBV28 and TRBJ2-7; 12 bases align to TRBD1. The CDR3 extends over 17 amino acids. V lost 6 bases, J lost 5 bases, and 14 bases stayed unmatched. Germline V gene sequence: CDR1 MDHEN, CDR2 SYDVKM.

There are a few counts of this clone. One junction end does not reproduce the germline sequence, and a read error may be involved. The chain combines TRBV29-1 with TRBJ2-6; D possibly corresponds to TRBD1 (5 bases). The CDR3 is made up of 13 amino acids. Germline CDR1 and CDR2: SQVTM and ANQGSEA. The CDR3 loop reads CSVRDSGANVLPF. CDR3 coding DNA: TGCAGCGTTCGAGATTCTGGGGCCAACGTCCTGCCTTTC.

Only a few counts were recorded for this clone. The chain couples TRBV5-1 to TRBJ1-1, with D hard to call. Trimming stripped 5 bases from V and 7 bases from J, with 12 bases between. This CDR3 spans 12 amino acids. Germline assignment: CDR1 SGHRS and CDR2 YFSETQ. CDR3 nucleotide sequence: TGCGCCAGCAGTCGGACTTTGGATGAAGCTTTCTTT. Protein sequence: CASSRTLDEAFF.

This clone was recorded a few times. The chain couples TRBV5-4 to TRBJ1-2; TRBD1 aligns across 9 bases. CDR3 length equals 14 residues. V was clipped by 1 base and J by 7 bases; unmatched bases: 5. CDR1 and CDR2 (germline): SGHNT, YYREEE (reference sequence). CDR3 amino acids: CASSLRDRDSGYTF. In DNA form, the CDR3 reads TGTGCCAGCAGCTTGAGGGACAGGGACTCTGGCTACACCTTC.

In nucleotides, the CDR3 is TGTGCCAGCAGCACCCGGAGGGACAGGGGATGGAGGAACACTGAAGCTTTCTTT. Amino acid sequence: CASSTRRDRGWRNTEAFF. The chain employs TRBV21-1 and TRBJ1-1; the DNA was not used to check the table's D call, TRBD1. TRBV21-1 is noted as a pseudogene. The CDR3 sequence is 18 residues long.

This clone was counted only a few times. The chain is built from TRBV6-5 and TRBJ2-7, with D perhaps TRBD1 (7 bases). This CDR3 has 13 amino acids. Germline V gene lookup returns CDR1 MNHEY and CDR2 SVGAGI. Trimming removed 7 bases at V and 4 bases at J, with 14 bases between. DNA for the CDR3: TGTGCCAGCAAGGAGGGACAGAGATACGAGCAGTACTTC. The encoded protein is CASKEGQRYEQYF.

The chain joins TRBV30 to TRBJ1-4, with D possibly being TRBD1 (6 bases). Germline lookup yields CDR1 GTSNPN and CDR2 SVGIG (reference sequence). The CDR3 is made up of 13 amino acids. With 5 bases removed from V and 9 bases from J, the gap between germline ends came to 16 bases. The CDR3 region is CAWGLIGQQKLFF. CDR3 DNA sequence: TGTGCCTGGGGTTTAATTGGACAGCAAAAACTGTTTTTT.

CDR3 nucleotides: TGCGCCAGCAGCTTAACCCGTCTAGCGGGATCCTCCTACGAGCAGTACTTC. Its translation: CASSLTRLAGSSYEQYF. V gene TRBV5-1 combines with J gene TRBJ2-7, with 9 bases identical to TRBD2. The CDR3 covers 17 residues. Germline CDR1 reads SGHRS; CDR2 reads YFSETQ. Trimming removed 2 bases from V and 0 bases from J; junction bases left unmatched: 9.

The chain is built from TRBV5-1 and TRBJ1-6, with 7 bases matching TRBD1. V shed 6 bases and J 5 bases; nucleotides not matched to a gene: 8. This CDR3 region has 15 residues. The germline V gene encodes CDR1 SGHRS and CDR2 YFSETQ. Written as DNA, the CDR3 is TGCGCCAGCACGGTTAGGGGGCGTGATAATTCACCCCTCCACTTT. This codes for CASTVRGRDNSPLHF.

The genes are TRBV9 and TRBJ1-4; TRBD1 aligns across 7 bases. The CDR3 has 15 residues. With V trimmed by 4 bases and J by 5 bases, 8 bases remained unmatched. The germline V gene encodes CDR1 SGDLS and CDR2 YYNGEE. CDR3 residues: CASSKGQATNEKLFF. The CDR3 nucleotides are TGTGCCAGCAGCAAAGGACAGGCGACGAATGAAAAACTGTTTTTT.

V is TRBV4-3 and J is TRBJ2-1; 11 bases align to TRBD2. Germline V gene data show CDR1 as LGHNA and CDR2 as YSLEER. The CDR3 is made up of 20 amino acids. Trimming at V came to 0 bases and at J to 0 bases, leaving 10 bases not matched to a gene. Here the CDR3 reads CASSQDWASGGYSSYNEQFF. CDR3 DNA sequence: TGCGCCAGCAGCCAAGATTGGGCTAGCGGGGGGTATTCCTCCTACAATGAGCAGTTCTTC.

The chain joins TRBV15 to TRBJ2-5; no reliable D call. Trimming removed 5 bases from V and 5 bases from J, with 18 bases in between. Germline loops: CDR1 LNHNV, CDR2 YYDKDF (reference sequence). The CDR3 has 15 amino acids. The CDR3 DNA follows: TGTGCCACCAGCGAAAGACTGGATCCTTGGGAGACCCAGTACTTC. Translating it yields CATSERLDPWETQYF. Together with reference TRBV15 and TRBJ2-5, the CDR3 gives the full variable domain: DAMVIQNPRYQVTQFGKPVTLSCSQTLNHNVMYWYQQKSSQAPKLLFHYYDKDFNNEADTPDNFQSRRPNTSFCFLDIRSPGLGDTAMYLCATSERLDPWETQYFGPGTRLLVL.

The chain combines TRBV28 with TRBJ2-2, with a possible D match to TRBD2 (5 bases). V was trimmed by 8 bases and J by 2 bases, leaving 9 bases between them. The CDR3 is 13 residues long. Per the germline V gene, CDR1 is MDHEN and CDR2 is SYDVKM. CDR3 amino acids: CASGGLNTGELFF. The DNA for the CDR3 is TGTGCCAGCGGCGGGCTAAACACCGGGGAGCTGTTTTTT.

This clone has a handful of counts. The genes are TRBV27 and TRBJ1-6; possible D gene TRBD1, 5 bases. The germline V gene encodes CDR1 MNHEY and CDR2 SMNVEV (reference sequence). This CDR3 has 13 residues. Trimming took 7 bases from V and 9 from J, leaving 13 bases between them. The CDR3: CASKWARASPLHF. The CDR3 coding sequence is TGTGCCAGCAAGTGGGCCAGGGCTTCACCCCTCCACTTT.

The chain carries TRBV11-2 and TRBJ1-4, with D possibly being TRBD1 (5 bases). V lost 3 bases to trimming and J lost 4 bases, with 9 bases between them. The germline CDR1 and CDR2 sequences are SGHAT and FQNNGV. This CDR3 has 14 residues. This CDR3 reads CASSFRGVNEKLFF. The CDR3 DNA sequence: TGTGCCAGCAGCTTTCGGGGGGTTAATGAAAAACTGTTTTTT.

This clone appeared a few times. The chain links TRBV29-1 to TRBJ1-5, with a weak D call TRBD1 (6 bases). V was pared by 5 bases and J by 0 bases, with 8 bases between. Germline values: CDR1 SQVTM, CDR2 ANQGSEA. The CDR3 contains 13 residues. The DNA of the CDR3 is TGCAGCGTTCGGGACAATAGCAATCAGCCCCAGCATTTT. It codes for CSVRDNSNQPQHF.

This clone was found a few times. The CDR3 protein is CASTTSSGGGYTF. DNA of the CDR3: TGCGCCAGCACTACGTCAAGTGGCGGCGGCTACACCTTC. The J gene is TRBJ1-2, the V gene TRBV5-1; D ambiguous. The CDR3 covers 13 residues. Trimming shortened V by 6 bases and J by 8 bases, and 17 bases separated the two germline ends. The V gene's germline CDR1 is SGHRS and CDR2 YFSETQ.

In its sample, this clone was seen a few times. The J gene is TRBJ1-2, the V gene TRBV19; TRBD1 matches 8 bases. Per the germline V gene, CDR1 is LNHDA and CDR2 is SQIVND (reference sequence). CDR3 length equals 16 residues. The junction had 19 bases not matched to a gene; V was cut back by 9 bases and J by 7 bases. The CDR3 DNA reads TGTGCCAGGAACCCCACAGGGGGTCGGGTGTACTGTGGCTACACCTTC. This translates into CARNPTGGRVYCGYTF.

The rearrangement links TRBV15 to TRBJ2-5; D not resolved. Trimming took off 6 bases at V and 3 bases at J, with 11 bases between the two ends. The germline V gene encodes CDR1 LNHNV and CDR2 YYDKDF (reference sequence). This CDR3 has 13 residues. CDR3 nucleotides: TGTGCCACCAGAAAAGCTTCCAAAGAGACCCAGTACTTC. It encodes CATRKASKETQYF.